This TCR beta chain was observed in a study of shared clonotypes between healthy human individuals. Turning to the study itself: Every donor yielded three CD4 naive, three CD4 memory, two CD8 naive and one CD8 memory plate.

With respect to this clone: What it binds is unknown.

Repertoires were generated with immunoSEQ multiplex PCR, while TCRdb's copy carries only in-frame clones and drops some. The data show 2 million to 2.5 million clones, under 97% seen once. General study points: Across subsets, estimated richness was generally greater for naive than for memory populations.

The germline V and J ends were trimmed by 2 bases and 6 bases, with 19 bases remaining between them. This CDR3 has 17 residues. Germline lookup yields CDR1 MDHEN and CDR2 SYDVKM. Recent vaccinations or acute infections were absent in the healthy HIV-negative adult donors. Input material: naive CD4+ T cells sorted from blood. As to subset: CD45RA+ positively selected. This sequence joins TRBV28 and TRBJ1-4; D possibly corresponds to TRBD1 (6 bases). This receptor was identified in a young man in good health. CDR3 sequence reads: CASSLGGPGIGHEKLFF. CDR3 DNA: TGTGCCAGCAGTTTAGGGGGCCCAGGGATAGGCCATGAAAAACTGTTTTTT.